A single sample is the source of the 15 T cell receptor beta chains below, sequenced in a study of blood T cell repertoires in COVID-19. The data were produced by immunoSEQ multiplex PCR, yet TCRdb's version contains in-frame clones alone and is incomplete. The table shows about 300,000 clones, with around 90% occurring only once. Source material: peripheral blood. The receptor set was obtained from a woman under 40 with COVID-19, enrolled during active disease.

The chain links TRBV27 to TRBJ1-2; TRBD1 aligns across 8 bases. This CDR3 region has 14 residues. The germline V gene encodes CDR1 MNHEY and CDR2 SMNVEV (reference sequence). V was clipped by 8 bases and J by 7 bases; unmatched bases: 12. The CDR3 DNA is TGTGCCAGCTATCGGACAGGGAACGTAGGTGGCTACACCTTC. Its protein product is CASYRTGNVGGYTF.

J is TRBJ1-4 and V is TRBV9; TRBD1 aligns across 10 bases. Unmatched junction bases numbered 7, after V lost 3 bases and J lost 8 bases. Germline V gene lookup returns CDR1 SGDLS and CDR2 YYNGEE. The CDR3 spans 15 residues. CDR3 bases: TGTGCCAGCAGCGCGAGCGGGGACAGGGGAGAAAAACTGTTTTTT. Translated, it gives CASSASGDRGEKLFF.

The chain couples TRBV2 to TRBJ1-5; possibly TRBD1 for D (5 bases). The germline V gene encodes CDR1 SNHLY and CDR2 FYNNEI. The CDR3 is made up of 13 amino acids. With 9 bases removed from V and 3 bases from J, the gap between germline ends came to 12 bases. CDR3 protein: CASGEGNNQPQHF. In nucleotides, the CDR3 is TGTGCCAGTGGGGAGGGGAACAATCAGCCCCAGCATTTT.

V and J are TRBV27 and TRBJ2-7, with D perhaps TRBD1 (6 bases). V was cut by 0 bases and J by 4 bases, with 10 bases left in between. CDR3 size: 14 residues. Germline values: CDR1 MNHEY, CDR2 SMNVEV (reference sequence). DNA for the CDR3: TGTGCCAGCAGTTTATCCGCACAGGGATACGAGCAGTACTTC. This translates into CASSLSAQGYEQYF.

This sequence joins TRBV5-1 and TRBJ1-1, with TRBD1 identical over 7 bases. This CDR3 region has 14 residues. Germline assignment: CDR1 SGHRS and CDR2 YFSETQ. V shed 4 bases and J 1 base; nucleotides not matched to a gene: 4. The CDR3 sequence is CASSINRGNTEAFF. The CDR3 region has the DNA TGCGCCAGCAGCATCAACAGGGGGAACACTGAAGCTTTCTTT.

This chain joins TRBV4-3 and TRBJ1-3, with D maybe TRBD1 (6 bases). V gave up 3 bases and J gave up 4 bases, with 13 bases separating them. Germline loops: CDR1 LGHNA, CDR2 YSLEER. CDR3 size: 15 residues. DNA of the CDR3: TGCGCCAGCAGCCATCTGGACAGTTCCGGAAACACCATATATTTT. It yields the protein CASSHLDSSGNTIYF.

This clone was seen only a few times. V usage is TRBV9 and J usage is TRBJ1-6; 10 nucleotides agree with TRBD1. The germline gives CDR1 SGDLS, CDR2 YYNGEE. CDR3 length: 16 residues. J gave up 9 bases and V 4 bases, and 10 bases lay outside the gene matches. CDR3 sequence (DNA): TGTGCCAGCAGCTATAATCCGGGACAGGGGAGTTCACCCCTCCACTTT. Translation: CASSYNPGQGSSPLHF.

The V call is TRBV27, the J call TRBJ2-7; D gene unclear. Germline CDR1 MNHEY, CDR2 SMNVEV (reference sequence). Trimming pared 3 bases from V and 4 bases from J, leaving 10 bases between. The CDR3 runs to 13 residues. CDR3 in DNA: TGTGCCAGCAGTTTTACCCCGCGATACGAGCAGTACTTC. Amino acids: CASSFTPRYEQYF.

This clone showed up just once. The chain employs TRBV5-4 and TRBJ2-7; 9 bases are shared with TRBD1. Germline CDR1 reads SGHNT; CDR2 reads YYREEE (reference sequence). CDR3 length equals 14 residues. Trimming took 1 base from V and 7 from J; bases not matched to a gene: 6. CDR3 residues: CASSLLQGAGEQYF. CDR3 DNA: TGTGCCAGCAGCTTGTTACAGGGGGCGGGGGAGCAGTACTTC.

The gene calls are TRBV19 and TRBJ1-5; D unclear. Per the germline V gene, CDR1 is LNHDA and CDR2 is SQIVND (reference sequence). The CDR3 is made up of 13 amino acids. V was pared by 4 bases and J by 9 bases, with 13 bases between. CDR3 DNA: TGTGCCAGTAGTAACGGACGGGATTTGCCCCAGCATTTT. This gives the protein CASSNGRDLPQHF.

This chain connects TRBV6-2 or TRBV6-3 to TRBJ1-2, with D perhaps TRBD1 (5 bases). The CDR3 is 14 amino acids. V lost 4 bases to trimming and J lost 4 bases, with 13 bases between them. Germline values: CDR1 MNHEY, CDR2 SVGEGT. Written as DNA, the CDR3 is TGTGCCAGCAGTTGGCAGGGAGGAATCTATGGCTACACCTTC. This codes for CASSWQGGIYGYTF.

The DNA of the CDR3 is TGTGCCAGTAGTATATCCCCTTATCCGGGAACTAATGAAAAACTGTTTTTT. It encodes CASSISPYPGTNEKLFF. This sequence joins TRBV19 and TRBJ1-4, with no clear D. This CDR3 is built from 17 residues. The germline gives CDR1 LNHDA, CDR2 SQIVND (reference sequence). The V end lost 2 bases, the J end lost 1 base, and 14 bases lay between the germline ends.

J is TRBJ2-3 and V is TRBV6-5, with 12 bases identical to TRBD2. CDR1 is MNHEY, CDR2 SVGAGI, per germline. J gave up 4 bases and V 7 bases, and 6 bases lay outside the gene matches. CDR3 length equals 15 residues. The CDR3 loop reads CASTPGLAGSDTQYF. As DNA, the CDR3 is TGTGCCAGCACCCCGGGACTAGCGGGTTCAGATACGCAGTATTTT.

This chain links TRBV29-1 with TRBJ1-1; perhaps TRBD1 as D (5 bases). Trimming stripped 7 bases from V and 5 bases from J, with 8 bases between. The CDR3 runs to 10 residues. The germline CDR1 and CDR2 sequences are SQVTM and ANQGSEA. The CDR3 DNA reads as TGCAGCGCGCGGGGGACTGAAGCTTTCTTT. Translated: CSARGTEAFF.

The chain couples TRBV30 to TRBJ2-1, with D possibly matching TRBD1 (6 bases). CDR1 is GTSNPN, CDR2 SVGIG, per germline (reference sequence). V lost 0 bases and J lost 4, with 13 bases in between. The CDR3 covers 15 residues. The CDR3, as DNA: TGTGCCTGGAGTGTGAAGGGGGTGAGGTACAATGAGCAGTTCTTC. The encoded protein is CAWSVKGVRYNEQFF.